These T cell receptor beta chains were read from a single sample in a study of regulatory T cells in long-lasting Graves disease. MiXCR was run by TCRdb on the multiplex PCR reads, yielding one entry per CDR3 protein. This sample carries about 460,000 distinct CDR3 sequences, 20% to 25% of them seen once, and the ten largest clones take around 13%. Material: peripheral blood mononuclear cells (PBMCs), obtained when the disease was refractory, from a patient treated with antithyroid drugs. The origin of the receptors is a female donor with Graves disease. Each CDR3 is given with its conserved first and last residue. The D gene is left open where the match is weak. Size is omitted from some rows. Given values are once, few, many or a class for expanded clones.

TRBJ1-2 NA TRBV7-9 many CASSLGADGYTF TGTGCCAGCAGCTTAGGCGCGGATGGCTACACCTTC
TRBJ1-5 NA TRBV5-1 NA CASSPGGQDQPQHF TGCGCCAGCAGCCCAGGTGGCCAGGACCAGCCCCAGCATTTT
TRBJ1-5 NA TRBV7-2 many CASSLTGAANQPQHF TGTGCCAGCAGCCTGACGGGGGCGGCTAATCAGCCCCAGCATTTT
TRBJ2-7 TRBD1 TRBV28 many CASSPGTGGLEQYF TGTGCCAGCAGCCCCGGGACAGGGGGCTTAGAGCAGTACTTC
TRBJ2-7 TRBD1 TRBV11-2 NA CASMTGASYEQYF TGTGCCAGCATGACAGGGGCCTCCTACGAGCAGTACTTC
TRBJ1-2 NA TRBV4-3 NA CASSQVETGVYGYTF TGCGCCAGCAGCCAAGTTGAGACAGGTGTCTATGGCTACACCTTC
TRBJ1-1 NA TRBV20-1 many CSAIQSAFF TGCAGTGCTATTCAGTCAGCTTTCTTT
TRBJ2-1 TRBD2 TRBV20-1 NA CSAKSGGNYDEQFF TGCAGTGCTAAAAGCGGGGGGAACTACGATGAGCAGTTCTTC
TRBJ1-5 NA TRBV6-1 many CASSGSYSNQPQHF TGTGCCAGCAGTGGATCTTATAGCAATCAGCCCCAGCATTTT
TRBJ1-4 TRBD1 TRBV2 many CASTPVGQYNEKLFF TGTGCCAGCACCCCCGTGGGACAGTATAATGAAAAACTGTTTTTT
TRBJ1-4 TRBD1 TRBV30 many CAYTGTGREKLFF TGTGCCTACACGGGGACAGGACGTGAAAAACTGTTTTTT
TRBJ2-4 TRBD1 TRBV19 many CASSSIGQGGKNIQYF TGTGCCAGTAGCTCCATTGGACAGGGAGGCAAAAACATTCAGTACTTC
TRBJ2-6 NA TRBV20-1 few CSARDGRAFLGANVLTF TGCAGTGCTAGAGATGGCAGGGCTTTTCTTGGGGCCAACGTCCTGACTTTC
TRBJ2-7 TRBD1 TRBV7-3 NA CASSLFGTGNYEQYF TGTGCCAGCAGCTTATTCGGGACAGGGAACTACGAGCAGTACTTC
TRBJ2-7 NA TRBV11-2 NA CASSLVDRRYEQYF TGTGCCAGCAGCTTAGTTGACCGCCGCTACGAGCAGTACTTC
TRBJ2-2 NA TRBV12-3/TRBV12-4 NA CASSYSRGGAGELFF TGTGCCAGCAGTTACTCGAGAGGGGGAGCCGGGGAGCTGTTTTTT
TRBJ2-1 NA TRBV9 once CASSPSPRVEQFF TGTGCCAGCAGCCCTTCCCCCAGGGTTGAGCAGTTCTTC
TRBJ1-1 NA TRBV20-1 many CSARDRKMNTEAFF TGCAGTGCTAGAGATCGCAAGATGAACACTGAAGCTTTCTTT
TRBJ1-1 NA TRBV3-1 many CASSQQGITEAFF TGTGCCAGCAGCCAACAGGGTATCACTGAAGCTTTCTTT
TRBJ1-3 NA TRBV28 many CASSLFRTGNTIYF TGTGCCAGCAGTTTATTCAGGACTGGAAACACCATATATTTT
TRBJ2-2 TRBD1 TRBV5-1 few CASSLGLPGQGFAGELFF TGCGCCAGCAGCCTTGGTCTTCCGGGACAGGGATTTGCCGGGGAGCTGTTTTTT
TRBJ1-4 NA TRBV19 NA CASSDGAEGEKLFF TGTGCCAGTAGTGATGGCGCCGAGGGAGAAAAACTGTTTTTT
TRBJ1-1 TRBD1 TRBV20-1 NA CSATTGGQGTEAFF TGCAGTGCTACGACAGGGGGACAGGGCACTGAAGCTTTCTTT
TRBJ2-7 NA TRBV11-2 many CASSSRPPGAIVYEQYF TGTGCCAGCAGCTCGCGACCCCCGGGGGCGATCGTTTACGAGCAGTACTTC
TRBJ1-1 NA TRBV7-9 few CASSLGGRGMNTEAFF TGTGCCAGCAGCTTAGGGGGTCGGGGGATGAACACTGAAGCTTTCTTT
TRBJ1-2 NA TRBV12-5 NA CASGLVPGLSGYTF TGTGCTAGTGGTTTGGTACCCGGGCTCAGCGGCTACACCTTC
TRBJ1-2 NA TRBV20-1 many CSASVSGYGYTF TGCAGTGCTTCAGTTTCTGGATATGGCTACACCTTC